This T cell receptor (beta chain) was recovered during a study of blood T cell repertoires in COVID-19. Looking at the study overall: Acute and convalescent COVID-19 specimens originated in the United States, Italy and Spain. Sources were T cells, B-cell-depleted T cells, or PBMCs; the material itself was cDNA or gDNA.

Authors' analysis steps: Amplified reference gene primers provided the basis for estimating nucleated cell counts. Libraries were prepared by immunoSEQ multiplex PCR; TCRdb keeps only in-frame clonotypes and omits some of them. D and trimming were read from the DNA, whereas the V and J calls and clone size are those reported in that table. The profile shows approximately 250,000 clones, just under 85% of them singletons. Germline V gene lookup returns CDR1 MNHNS and CDR2 SASEGT. V shed 2 bases and J 5 bases; nucleotides not matched to a gene: 11. The CDR3 loop spans 17 amino acids. This clonotype originated in a woman aged 55-69 years with active or convalescent COVID-19. The sequenced material came from peripheral blood. The rearrangement links TRBV6-1 to TRBJ2-1; 8 nucleotides agree with TRBD2. The CDR3 loop reads CASSENVGGALNNEQFF. The CDR3 nucleotides are TGTGCCAGCAGTGAAAACGTCGGGGGGGCATTGAACAATGAGCAGTTCTTC.